A selection of T cell receptor beta chains follows, all from one sample in a study of regulatory T cells in long-lasting Graves disease. TCRdb reanalysed the multiplex PCR reads using MiXCR and keeps one entry per CDR3 protein. The sample consists of approximately 400,000 distinct CDR3 sequences, about 15% of them appearing once. In addition, the sample was reused for a study of T cells in Graves' hyperthyroidism and ophthalmopathy.

Specimen: peripheral blood mononuclear cells (PBMCs), collected at new diagnosis, from a patient treated with antithyroid drugs. These receptors all come from a woman between 35 and 50 years old with Graves disease. Both conserved end residues are part of each CDR3. Fields, in order: clone size, D gene, V gene, J gene, CDR3 DNA, CDR3 protein. The D gene is left open where the match is weak. Where a row states a size, it is once, few, many or the class of an expanded clone; other rows omit it.

clone_size: few; d_call: TRBD1; v_call: TRBV19; j_call: TRBJ2-1; cdr3_nt: TGTGCCAGCGGGACAGACTTATACAATGAGCAGTTCTTC; cdr3_aa: CASGTDLYNEQFF
clone_size: many; d_call: TRBD1; v_call: TRBV5-1; j_call: TRBJ2-1; cdr3_nt: TGCGCCAGCAGCTCGAGGGACAGGTCGAGCTCCTACAATGAGCAGTTCTTC; cdr3_aa: CASSSRDRSSSYNEQFF
clone_size: many; d_call: NA; v_call: TRBV6-2/TRBV6-3; j_call: TRBJ2-7; cdr3_nt: TGTGCCAGCAGTTACTCGATTGCAAGAAGTCCTAACGAGCAGTACTTC; cdr3_aa: CASSYSIARSPNEQYF
clone_size: many; d_call: TRBD1; v_call: TRBV27; j_call: TRBJ1-5; cdr3_nt: TGTGCCAGCAGTTTGGCCGGGACAGGGGACAATCAGCCCCAGCATTTT; cdr3_aa: CASSLAGTGDNQPQHF
clone_size: many; d_call: NA; v_call: TRBV12-3/TRBV12-4; j_call: TRBJ2-7; cdr3_nt: TGTGCCAGCAGTATGAGCTCCTACGAGCAGTACTTC; cdr3_aa: CASSMSSYEQYF
clone_size: many; d_call: NA; v_call: TRBV3-1; j_call: TRBJ1-1; cdr3_nt: TGTGCCAGCAGCCAAGCGAATGGAGGGAACCTTGAAGCTTTCTTT; cdr3_aa: CASSQANGGNLEAFF
clone_size: many; d_call: TRBD2; v_call: TRBV13; j_call: TRBJ2-7; cdr3_nt: TGTGCCAGCAGCTTAAGGGCTAGCGGCTCCTACGAGCAGTACTTC; cdr3_aa: CASSLRASGSYEQYF
clone_size: few; d_call: NA; v_call: TRBV10-2; j_call: TRBJ2-1; cdr3_nt: TGCGCCAGCGCTTCGACTAGCTCCTACAATGAGCAGTTCTTC; cdr3_aa: CASASTSSYNEQFF
clone_size: few; d_call: TRBD2; v_call: TRBV20-1; j_call: TRBJ2-7; cdr3_nt: TGCAGTGCTAGTGGACTAGCGGGGCCAACCCTCTCCTACGAGCAGTACTTC; cdr3_aa: CSASGLAGPTLSYEQYF
clone_size: many; d_call: NA; v_call: TRBV12-3/TRBV12-4; j_call: TRBJ2-7; cdr3_nt: TGTGCCAGCGGATCCGGGACGGACCACTACGAGCAGTACTTC; cdr3_aa: CASGSGTDHYEQYF
clone_size: NA; d_call: TRBD1; v_call: TRBV7-9; j_call: TRBJ2-1; cdr3_nt: TGTGCCAGCAGCCCCGGACAGGGAGACTCCTACAATGAGCAGTTCTTC; cdr3_aa: CASSPGQGDSYNEQFF
clone_size: many; d_call: NA; v_call: TRBV11-2; j_call: TRBJ1-6; cdr3_nt: TGTGCCAGCAGCTTAGGATTGTCCCCAACTAGAGATTATTCACCCCTCCACTTT; cdr3_aa: CASSLGLSPTRDYSPLHF
clone_size: NA; d_call: TRBD2; v_call: TRBV5-1; j_call: TRBJ2-5; cdr3_nt: TGCGCCAGCAGCCTCTCTTTAGCGGGAGGAGAGACCCAGTACTTC; cdr3_aa: CASSLSLAGGETQYF
clone_size: NA; d_call: NA; v_call: TRBV12-3/TRBV12-4; j_call: TRBJ1-3; cdr3_nt: TGTGCCAGCAGTTTAGGACTAACCTCTGGAAACACCATATATTTT; cdr3_aa: CASSLGLTSGNTIYF
clone_size: once; d_call: TRBD1; v_call: TRBV10-3; j_call: TRBJ2-2; cdr3_nt: TGTGCCACCCTGACGAAATCCGGGACAGGGGCCACCGGGGAGCTGTTTTTT; cdr3_aa: CATLTKSGTGATGELFF
clone_size: many; d_call: NA; v_call: TRBV27; j_call: TRBJ2-2; cdr3_nt: TGTGCCAGCAGTTTATCGGGCTTAACCGGGGAGCTGTTTTTT; cdr3_aa: CASSLSGLTGELFF
clone_size: NA; d_call: TRBD1; v_call: TRBV30; j_call: TRBJ2-5; cdr3_nt: TGTGCCTGGGCGGACAGGAGGCAAGAGACCCAGTACTTC; cdr3_aa: CAWADRRQETQYF
clone_size: few; d_call: NA; v_call: TRBV4-3; j_call: TRBJ1-4; cdr3_nt: TGCGCCAGCAGCCAAGGTCCCTCCGGCGAAAAACTGTTTTTT; cdr3_aa: CASSQGPSGEKLFF
clone_size: many; d_call: NA; v_call: TRBV7-9; j_call: TRBJ1-1; cdr3_nt: TGTGCCAGCATCTCTTACGTGAACACTGAAGCTTTCTTT; cdr3_aa: CASISYVNTEAFF